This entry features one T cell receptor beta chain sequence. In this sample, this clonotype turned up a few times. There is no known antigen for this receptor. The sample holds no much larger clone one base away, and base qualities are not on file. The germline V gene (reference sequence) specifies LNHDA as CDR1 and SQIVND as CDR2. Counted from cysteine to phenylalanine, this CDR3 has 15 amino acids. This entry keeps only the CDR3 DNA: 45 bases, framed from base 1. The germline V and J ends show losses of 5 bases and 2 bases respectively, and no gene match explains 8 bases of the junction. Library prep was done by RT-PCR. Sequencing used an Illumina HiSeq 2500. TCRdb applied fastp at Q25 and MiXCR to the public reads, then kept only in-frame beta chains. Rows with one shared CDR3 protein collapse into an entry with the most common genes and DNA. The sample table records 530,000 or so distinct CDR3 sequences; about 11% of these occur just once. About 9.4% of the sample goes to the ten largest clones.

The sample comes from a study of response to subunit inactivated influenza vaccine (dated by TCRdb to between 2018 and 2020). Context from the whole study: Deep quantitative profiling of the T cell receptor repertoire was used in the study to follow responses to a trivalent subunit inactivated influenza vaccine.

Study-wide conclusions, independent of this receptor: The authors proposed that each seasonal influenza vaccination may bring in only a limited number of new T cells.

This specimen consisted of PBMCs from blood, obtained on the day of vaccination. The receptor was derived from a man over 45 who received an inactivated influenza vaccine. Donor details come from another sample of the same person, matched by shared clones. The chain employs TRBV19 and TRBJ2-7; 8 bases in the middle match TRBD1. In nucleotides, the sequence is TGTGCCAGTAGTCCTACCGGACAGGGTCCCTACGAGCAGTACTTC. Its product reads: CASSPTGQGPYEQYF.